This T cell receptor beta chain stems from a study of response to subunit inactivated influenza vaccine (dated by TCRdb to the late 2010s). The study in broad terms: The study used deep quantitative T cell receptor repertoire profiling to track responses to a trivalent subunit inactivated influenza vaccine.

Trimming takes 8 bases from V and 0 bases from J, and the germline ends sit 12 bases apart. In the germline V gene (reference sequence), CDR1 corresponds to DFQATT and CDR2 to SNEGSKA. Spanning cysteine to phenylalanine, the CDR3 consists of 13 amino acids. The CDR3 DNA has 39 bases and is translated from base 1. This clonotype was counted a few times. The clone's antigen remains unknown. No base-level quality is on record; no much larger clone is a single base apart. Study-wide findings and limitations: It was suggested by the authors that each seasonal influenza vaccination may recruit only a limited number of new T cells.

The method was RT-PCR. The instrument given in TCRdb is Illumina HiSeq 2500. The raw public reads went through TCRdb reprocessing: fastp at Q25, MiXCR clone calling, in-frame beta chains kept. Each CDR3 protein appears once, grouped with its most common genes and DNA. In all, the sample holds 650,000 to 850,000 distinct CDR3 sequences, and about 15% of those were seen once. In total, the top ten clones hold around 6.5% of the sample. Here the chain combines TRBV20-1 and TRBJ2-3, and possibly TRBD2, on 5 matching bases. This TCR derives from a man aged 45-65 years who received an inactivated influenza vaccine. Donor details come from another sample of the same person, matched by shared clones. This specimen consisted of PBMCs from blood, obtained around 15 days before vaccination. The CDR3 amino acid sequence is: CSSASLSTDTQYF. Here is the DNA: TGCAGTTCGGCTAGCTTAAGCACAGATACGCAGTATTTT.